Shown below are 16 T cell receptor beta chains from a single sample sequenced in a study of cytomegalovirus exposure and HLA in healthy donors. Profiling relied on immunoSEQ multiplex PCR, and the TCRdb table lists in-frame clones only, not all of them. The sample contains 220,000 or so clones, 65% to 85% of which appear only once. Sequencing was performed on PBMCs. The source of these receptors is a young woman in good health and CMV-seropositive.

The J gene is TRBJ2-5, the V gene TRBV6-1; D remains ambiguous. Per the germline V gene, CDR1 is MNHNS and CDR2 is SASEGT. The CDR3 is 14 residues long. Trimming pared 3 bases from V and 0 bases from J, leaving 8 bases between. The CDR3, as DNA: TGTGCCAGCAGTGAGTTGCAGGACCAAGAGACCCAGTACTTC. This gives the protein CASSELQDQETQYF.

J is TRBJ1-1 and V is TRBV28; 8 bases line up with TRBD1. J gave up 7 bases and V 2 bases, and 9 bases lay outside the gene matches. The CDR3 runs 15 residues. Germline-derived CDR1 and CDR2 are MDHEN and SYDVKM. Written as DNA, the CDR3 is TGTGCCAGCAGTTTAGAAATGGGACAGGTGATTGAAGCTTTCTTT. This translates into CASSLEMGQVIEAFF.

CDR3 in DNA: TGTGCCAGCAGCCAAGATAAAGGCAAGTACAATGAGCAGTTCTTC. Translating it yields CASSQDKGKYNEQFF. The chain is built from TRBV4-2 and TRBJ2-1; D unresolved. CDR3 length: 15 amino acids. Deletions cut 0 bases from V and 4 bases from J, with 10 bases between. Per the germline V gene, CDR1 is LGHNA and CDR2 is YNFKEQ.

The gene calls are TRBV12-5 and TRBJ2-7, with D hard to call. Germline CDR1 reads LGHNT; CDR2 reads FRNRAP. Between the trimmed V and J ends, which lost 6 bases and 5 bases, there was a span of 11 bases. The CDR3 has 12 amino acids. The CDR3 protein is CASGPGLHEQYF. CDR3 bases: TGTGCTAGTGGGCCCGGTTTACACGAGCAGTACTTC.

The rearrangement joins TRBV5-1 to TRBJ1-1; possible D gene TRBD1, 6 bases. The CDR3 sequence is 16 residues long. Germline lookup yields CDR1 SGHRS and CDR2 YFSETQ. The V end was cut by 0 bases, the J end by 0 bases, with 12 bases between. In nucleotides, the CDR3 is TGCGCCAGCAGCTTGGTCACCAGGGGCATGAACACTGAAGCTTTCTTT. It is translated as CASSLVTRGMNTEAFF.

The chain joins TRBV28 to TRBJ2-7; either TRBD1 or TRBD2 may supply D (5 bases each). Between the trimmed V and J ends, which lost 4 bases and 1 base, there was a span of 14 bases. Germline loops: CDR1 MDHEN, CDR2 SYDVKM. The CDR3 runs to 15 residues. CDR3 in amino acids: CASSSLGTESYEQYF. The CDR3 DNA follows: TGTGCCAGCAGTTCTCTGGGGACGGAATCCTACGAGCAGTACTTC.

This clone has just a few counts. The CDR3 reads CATHRTGHNYGYTF. In DNA, the CDR3 is TGTGCCACCCACCGGACAGGACACAACTATGGCTACACCTTC. The genes are TRBV6-1 and TRBJ1-2; 7 bases fit TRBD1. The CDR3 totals 14 residues. With 10 bases clipped from V and 2 bases from J, the junction kept 10 bases outside the gene matches. In germline, CDR1 is MNHNS, CDR2 SASEGT.

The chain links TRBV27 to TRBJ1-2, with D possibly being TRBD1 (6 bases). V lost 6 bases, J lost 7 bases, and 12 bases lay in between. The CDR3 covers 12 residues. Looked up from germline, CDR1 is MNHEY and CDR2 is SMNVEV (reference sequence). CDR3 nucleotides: TGTGCCAGCAGATTGGGGGGCGGTGGCTACACCTTC. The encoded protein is CASRLGGGGYTF.

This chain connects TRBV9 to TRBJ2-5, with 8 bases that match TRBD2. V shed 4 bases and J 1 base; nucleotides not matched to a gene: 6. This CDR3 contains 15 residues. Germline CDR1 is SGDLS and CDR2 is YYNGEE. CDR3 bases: TGTGCCAGCAGCCTTAGCGGGGTCCCCCAAGAGACCCAGTACTTC. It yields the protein CASSLSGVPQETQYF. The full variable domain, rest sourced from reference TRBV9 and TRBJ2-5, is DSGVTQTPKHLITATGQRVTLRCSPRSGDLSVYWYQQSLDQGLQFLIQYYNGEERAKGNILERFSAQQFPDLHSELNLSSLELGDSALYFCASSLSGVPQETQYFGPGTRLLVL.

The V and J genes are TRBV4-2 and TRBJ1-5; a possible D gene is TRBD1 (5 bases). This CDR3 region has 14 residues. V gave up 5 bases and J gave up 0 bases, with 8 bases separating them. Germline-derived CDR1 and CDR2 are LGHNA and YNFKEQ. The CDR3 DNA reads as TGTGCCAGCAGCGGAGGGGATAGCAATCAGCCCCAGCATTTT. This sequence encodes CASSGGDSNQPQHF.

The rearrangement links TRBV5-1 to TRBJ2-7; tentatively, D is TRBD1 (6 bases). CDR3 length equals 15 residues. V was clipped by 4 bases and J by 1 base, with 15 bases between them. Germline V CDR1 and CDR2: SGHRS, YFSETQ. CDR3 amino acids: CASSINRDTSYEQYF. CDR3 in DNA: TGCGCCAGCAGCATTAACCGGGACACATCCTACGAGCAGTACTTC.

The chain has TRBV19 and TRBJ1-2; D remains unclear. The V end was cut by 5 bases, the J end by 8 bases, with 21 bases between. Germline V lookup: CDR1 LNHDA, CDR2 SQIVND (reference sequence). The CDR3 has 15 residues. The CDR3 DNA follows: TGTGCCAGTAGTTATGGTAGGGTCCCGCCGGGAGGCTACACCTTC. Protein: CASSYGRVPPGGYTF. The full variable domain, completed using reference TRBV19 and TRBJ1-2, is DGGITQSPKYLFRKEGQNVTLSCEQNLNHDAMYWYRQDPGQGLRLIYYSQIVNDFQKGDIAEGYSVSREKKESFPLTVTSAQKNPTAFYLCASSYGRVPPGGYTFGSGTRLTVV.

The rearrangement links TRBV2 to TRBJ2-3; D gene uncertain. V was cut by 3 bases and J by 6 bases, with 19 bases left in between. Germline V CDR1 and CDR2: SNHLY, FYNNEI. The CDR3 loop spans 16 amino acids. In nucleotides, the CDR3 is TGTGCCAGCAGTGACAAGCCGAATTACCTCACGGATACGCAGTATTTT. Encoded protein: CASSDKPNYLTDTQYF.

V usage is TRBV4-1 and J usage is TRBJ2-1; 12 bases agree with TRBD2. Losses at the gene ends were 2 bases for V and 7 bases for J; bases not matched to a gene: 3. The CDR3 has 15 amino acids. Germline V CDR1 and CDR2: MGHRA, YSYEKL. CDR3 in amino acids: CASSQLAGGQNEQFF. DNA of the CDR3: TGCGCCAGCAGCCAACTAGCGGGAGGGCAGAATGAGCAGTTCTTC.

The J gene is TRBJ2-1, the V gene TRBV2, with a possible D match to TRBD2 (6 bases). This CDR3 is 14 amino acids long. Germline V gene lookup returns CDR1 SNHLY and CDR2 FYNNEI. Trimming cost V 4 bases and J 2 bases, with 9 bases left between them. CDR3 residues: CASSGTNAYNEQFF. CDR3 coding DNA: TGTGCCAGCAGTGGGACTAACGCCTACAATGAGCAGTTCTTC. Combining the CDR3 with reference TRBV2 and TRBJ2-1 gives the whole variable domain EPEVTQTPSHQVTQMGQEVILRCVPISNHLYFYWYRQILGQKVEFLVSFYNNEISEKSEIFDDQFSVERPDGSNFTLKIRSTKLEDSAMYFCASSGTNAYNEQFFGPGTRLTVL.

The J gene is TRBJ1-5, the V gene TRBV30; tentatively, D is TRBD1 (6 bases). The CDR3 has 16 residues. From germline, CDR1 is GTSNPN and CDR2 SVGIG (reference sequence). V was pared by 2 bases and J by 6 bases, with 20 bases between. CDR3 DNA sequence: TGTGCCTGGAGTTCAGGCAGGGGTCGTATCCTTCAGCCCCAGCATTTT. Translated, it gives CAWSSGRGRILQPQHF.